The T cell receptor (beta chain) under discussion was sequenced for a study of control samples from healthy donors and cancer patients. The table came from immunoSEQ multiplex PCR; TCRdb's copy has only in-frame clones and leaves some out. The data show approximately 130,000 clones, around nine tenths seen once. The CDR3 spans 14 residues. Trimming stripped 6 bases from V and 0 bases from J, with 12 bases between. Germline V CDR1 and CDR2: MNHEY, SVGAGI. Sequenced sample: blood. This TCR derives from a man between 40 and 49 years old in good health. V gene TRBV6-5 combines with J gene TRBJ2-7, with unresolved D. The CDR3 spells CASSSVQASYEQYF. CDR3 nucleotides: TGTGCCAGCAGCTCGGTCCAGGCCTCCTACGAGCAGTACTTC.